The text below deals with one T cell receptor (beta chain). The antigen is unknown. The sample originates from a study of metastatic and nonmetastatic thyroid tumors. Study overall: Malignant thyroid and benign thyroid patients provided blood and tumor or nodule tissue whose repertoires were compared.

Study-wide results and limits: According to reports, the diversity of TCR beta was significantly higher in malignant thyroid tumors than in benign nodules, and this held in both blood and tumor samples.

This CDR3 region has 15 residues. In germline, CDR1 is SGHAT, CDR2 FQNNGV. V shed 3 bases and J shed 3 bases, with 15 bases lying between them. Original processing methods: Using the CDR3 differences seen across clinicopathological groups, the authors built a distant-metastasis classifier for papillary thyroid cancer, which was meant to discriminate distant-metastatic patients. MiXCR was used by TCRdb to re-call the PCR reads. The V and J calls, along with clone size, are taken from TCRdb and not from the paper's own processing. The sample lists under 20,000 clones, about 26% occurring once. Thyroid surgery took place with no prior treatment in any patient.

The chain combines TRBV11-2 with TRBJ2-7; D is perhaps TRBD1 or TRBD2 (6 bases each). The TCR was taken from a male donor with papillary thyroid cancer or a benign thyroid nodule (not recorded which). Some clones in this sample may be carry-over from other donors' samples. Sequenced sample: blood. DNA of the CDR3: TGTGCCAGCAGCTTGTCTCGGGGGCGCGGCTACGAGCAGTACTTC. This gives the protein CASSLSRGRGYEQYF.